The entry that follows covers one TCR beta chain sequence. Its antigen is unidentified. The table came from immunoSEQ multiplex PCR; TCRdb's copy has only in-frame clones and leaves some out. The data hold 160,000 or so clones, with around nine tenths observed a single time. This entry comes from a study of cytomegalovirus exposure and HLA in healthy donors. Broader study findings: Altogether, 164 TCR beta chains were recorded as cytomegalovirus-associated. The dataset shows that most TCR sequences were rare, while some public TCRs occurred in many donors. One later analysis, an examination of the roughly 130 validation repertoires, found that first-cohort TCR clusters tended to co-occur in them.

The origin of this receptor is a man in his late teens or twenties in good health and CMV-seropositive. The sequencing sample was made of PBMCs.

For the CDR3, the DNA is TGTGCCAGTAAATTGGACTTCCGCACAGATACGCAGTATTTT. It codes for CASKLDFRTDTQYF. J is TRBJ2-3 and V is TRBV19; D is perhaps TRBD2 (5 bases). The CDR3 is 14 amino acids. V was pared by 7 bases and J by 1 base, with 12 bases between. The V gene's germline CDR1 is LNHDA and CDR2 SQIVND (reference sequence).